The clone carrying this T cell receptor beta chain was counted ten times or more. Amplification of TCR beta CDR3 regions used RNA as the template. The HTBI primer set was used in a first-round RT-PCR of the TCR CDR3. TCRdb reprocessed the multiplex PCR reads via MiXCR and lists one record per CDR3 protein. This sample carries about 50,000 distinct CDR3 sequences, around half of them seen once, and the ten largest clones take approximately 30%. This specimen belongs to a study of T cells in Graves' hyperthyroidism and ophthalmopathy. CDR1 is PRHDT, CDR2 FYEKMQ, per germline (reference sequence). The CDR3 extends over 12 amino acids. Trimming cost V 5 bases and J 5 bases, with 6 bases left between them.

The chain carries TRBV13 and TRBJ2-2; D is ambiguous. The source material was peripheral blood or thyroid tissue (not recorded which). This receptor was taken from a woman between 45 and 60 years old with Graves' hyperthyroidism. The CDR3 sequence: CASSPRTGELFF. The CDR3 nucleotides read TGTGCCAGCAGCCCAAGGACCGGGGAGCTGTTTTTT.